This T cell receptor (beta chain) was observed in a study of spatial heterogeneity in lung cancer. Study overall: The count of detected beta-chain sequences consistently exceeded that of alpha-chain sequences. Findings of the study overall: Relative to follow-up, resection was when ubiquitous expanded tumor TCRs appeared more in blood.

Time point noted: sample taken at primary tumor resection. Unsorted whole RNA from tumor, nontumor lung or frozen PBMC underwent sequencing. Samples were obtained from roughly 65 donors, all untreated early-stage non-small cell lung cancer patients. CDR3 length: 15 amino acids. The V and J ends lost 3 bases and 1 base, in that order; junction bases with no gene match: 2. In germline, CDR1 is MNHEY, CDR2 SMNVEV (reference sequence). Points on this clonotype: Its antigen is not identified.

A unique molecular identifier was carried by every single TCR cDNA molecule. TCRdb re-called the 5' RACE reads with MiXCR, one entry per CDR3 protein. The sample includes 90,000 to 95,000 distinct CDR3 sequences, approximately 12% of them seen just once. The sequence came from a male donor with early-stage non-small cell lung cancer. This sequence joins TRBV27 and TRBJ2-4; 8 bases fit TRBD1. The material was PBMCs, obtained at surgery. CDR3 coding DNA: TGTGCCAGCAGTTTCGGGGACAGGGCCAAAAACATTCAGTACTTC. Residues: CASSFGDRAKNIQYF.